This is a list of T cell receptor beta chains from one sample in a study of post-analysis software for immune sequencing data. TCRdb re-called the PCR reads through MiXCR, storing one row per CDR3 protein. The sample gives about 540,000 distinct CDR3 sequences, about a third of which show up once; roughly 6% is in the top ten. The sequenced sample was blood. The receptor source for this set is a girl younger than 18 with multiple sclerosis. The CDR3 runs from the conserved cysteine through the conserved F or W. D genes are given only for firm matches. Clone sizes are given selectively: once, few, many, or a class where the clone is expanded.

j_call: TRBJ2-5; d_call: NA; v_call: TRBV5-1; clone_size: NA; cdr3_aa: CASTLEITRETQYF; cdr3_nt: TGCGCCAGCACATTGGAAATTACCCGGGAGACCCAGTACTTC
j_call: TRBJ1-1; d_call: NA; v_call: TRBV7-8; clone_size: once; cdr3_aa: CASSLPLTLTMNTEAFF; cdr3_nt: TGTGCCAGCAGCTTACCCCTGACCCTCACTATGAACACTGAAGCTTTCTTT
j_call: TRBJ2-1; d_call: NA; v_call: TRBV7-9; clone_size: NA; cdr3_aa: CASSLGPRGAYNEQFF; cdr3_nt: TGTGCCAGCAGCTTAGGGCCCCGGGGGGCGTACAATGAGCAGTTCTTC
j_call: TRBJ2-3; d_call: TRBD2; v_call: TRBV29-1; clone_size: NA; cdr3_aa: CSARWGGRDTQYF; cdr3_nt: TGCAGCGCTCGGTGGGGGGGGAGAGATACGCAGTATTTT
j_call: TRBJ1-2; d_call: NA; v_call: TRBV20-1; clone_size: few; cdr3_aa: CSARDSNYGYTF; cdr3_nt: TGCAGTGCTAGAGACAGTAACTATGGCTACACCTTC
j_call: TRBJ1-4; d_call: TRBD1; v_call: TRBV28; clone_size: few; cdr3_aa: CASSGRQGMDEKLFF; cdr3_nt: TGTGCCAGCAGTGGGCGACAGGGGATGGATGAAAAACTGTTTTTT
j_call: TRBJ1-1; d_call: TRBD1; v_call: TRBV15; clone_size: NA; cdr3_aa: CATSRDAGDREAFF; cdr3_nt: TGTGCCACCAGCAGAGATGCGGGGGACAGGGAAGCTTTCTTT
j_call: TRBJ2-7; d_call: TRBD1; v_call: TRBV5-6; clone_size: few; cdr3_aa: CASSQRTGTYEQYF; cdr3_nt: TGTGCCAGCAGCCAAAGGACAGGGACCTACGAGCAGTACTTC
j_call: TRBJ2-1; d_call: TRBD2; v_call: TRBV5-1; clone_size: NA; cdr3_aa: CASSIESSGQEQFF; cdr3_nt: TGCGCCAGCAGCATTGAGTCTAGCGGCCAAGAGCAGTTCTTC
j_call: TRBJ1-1; d_call: NA; v_call: TRBV5-4; clone_size: NA; cdr3_aa: CASSLDRDDTEAFF; cdr3_nt: TGTGCCAGCAGCTTGGACAGGGATGATACTGAAGCTTTCTTT
j_call: TRBJ2-1; d_call: TRBD2; v_call: TRBV6-5; clone_size: NA; cdr3_aa: CASRNGAGGPHEQFF; cdr3_nt: TGTGCCAGCAGAAACGGGGCGGGGGGGCCCCATGAGCAGTTCTTC
j_call: TRBJ2-7; d_call: NA; v_call: TRBV27; clone_size: NA; cdr3_aa: CASSLRAGIYEQYF; cdr3_nt: TGTGCCAGCAGTTTACGTGCAGGAATCTACGAGCAGTACTTC
j_call: TRBJ1-1; d_call: NA; v_call: TRBV25-1; clone_size: once; cdr3_aa: CASSESRSDTEAFF; cdr3_nt: TGTGCCAGCAGTGAATCCAGATCCGACACTGAAGCTTTCTTT
j_call: TRBJ1-1; d_call: NA; v_call: TRBV20-1; clone_size: once; cdr3_aa: CSARDYRLKGDTEAFF; cdr3_nt: TGCAGTGCTAGAGATTATAGATTGAAGGGTGACACTGAAGCTTTCTTT
j_call: TRBJ1-2; d_call: NA; v_call: TRBV18; clone_size: few; cdr3_aa: CASSPSTGRDYGYTF; cdr3_nt: TGTGCCAGCTCACCTTCCACTGGGCGGGACTATGGCTACACCTTC
j_call: TRBJ2-7; d_call: NA; v_call: TRBV6-5; clone_size: NA; cdr3_aa: CASSSPSTYEQYF; cdr3_nt: TGTGCCAGCAGTTCCCCCAGCACCTACGAGCAGTACTTC